Below, 24 T cell receptor beta chains from the same sample are listed, as sequenced in a study of control samples from healthy donors and cancer patients. The method was immunoSEQ multiplex PCR; TCRdb's version includes in-frame clones alone and lacks a portion of them. Among around 100,000 clones, approximately 90% were seen once, and the ten largest hold over 3%. The specimen was blood. Receptor source: a woman under 30 in good health.

This clone came up many times. This chain links TRBV6-6 with TRBJ1-2; the D is unclear. The ends were cut back, 10 bases at V and 5 bases at J, with 11 bases in the middle. Germline V gene data show CDR1 as MNHNY and CDR2 as SVGAGI (reference sequence). This CDR3 comprises 11 residues. The CDR3 coding sequence is TGTGCCACCATGGCGGGATATGGCTACACCTTC. Amino acids: CATMAGYGYTF.

The rearrangement links TRBV5-4 to TRBJ1-3; tentatively, D is TRBD1 (5 bases). Looked up from germline, CDR1 is SGHNT and CDR2 is YYREEE (reference sequence). With 1 base removed from V and 0 bases from J, the gap between germline ends came to 8 bases. The CDR3 has 15 amino acids. The CDR3 DNA is TGTGCCAGCAGCTTGTGGGGGTCCTCTGGAAACACCATATATTTT. Its translation: CASSLWGSSGNTIYF. The full variable domain, its missing parts supplied by reference TRBV5-4 and TRBJ1-3, is ETGVTQSPTHLIKTRGQQVTLRCSSQSGHNTVSWYQQALGQGPQFIFQYYREEENGRGNFPPRFSGLQFPNYSSELNVNALELDDSALYLCASSLWGSSGNTIYFGEGSWLTVV.

The V gene is TRBV24-1, the J gene TRBJ2-7; D not certain. The CDR3 contains 12 residues. V was clipped by 1 base and J by 4 bases, with 4 bases between them. CDR1 KGHDR and CDR2 SFDVKD come from the germline V gene. The CDR3 bases are TGTGCCACCAGTGATTTTGGGTACGAGCAGTACTTC. Its translation: CATSDFGYEQYF.

The V call is TRBV18, the J call TRBJ1-1; D is possibly TRBD1 (5 bases). V was clipped by 4 bases and J by 10 bases, with 13 bases between them. Germline V gene sequence: CDR1 KGHSH, CDR2 LQKENI. The CDR3 runs 12 residues. The CDR3 nucleotides are TGTGCCAGCTCACGGGGTAGGGACTCAGCTTTCTTT. The encoded protein is CASSRGRDSAFF.

V usage is TRBV7-9 and J usage is TRBJ1-2, with 8 bases identical to TRBD1. V dropped 7 bases and J dropped 6; count of bases not matched to a gene: 7. The CDR3 length is 13 residues. Germline V gene data show CDR1 as SEHNR and CDR2 as FQNEAQ (reference sequence). The CDR3 sequence is CASILTGEDGYTF. CDR3 DNA: TGTGCCAGCATCCTGACAGGGGAGGATGGCTACACCTTC. The full variable domain, with the rest looked up from reference TRBV7-9 and TRBJ1-2, is DTGVSQNPRHKITKRGQNVTFRCDPISEHNRLYWYRQTLGQGPEFLTYFQNEAQLEKSRLLSDRFSAERPKGSFSTLEIQRTEQGDSAMYLCASILTGEDGYTFGSGTRLTVV.

The chain carries TRBV6-1 and TRBJ1-2; no definite D call. CDR3 length: 13 residues. Trimming left V 1 base short and J 3 bases short, with 6 bases between. In germline, CDR1 is MNHNS, CDR2 SASEGT. The DNA for the CDR3 is TGTGCCAGCAGTGAAGAGGGTCACTATGGCTACACCTTC. This encodes CASSEEGHYGYTF.

The chain uses TRBV5-1 and TRBJ1-4, with 9 bases matching TRBD1. CDR1 is SGHRS, CDR2 YFSETQ, per germline. This CDR3 comprises 17 residues. Losses at the gene ends were 2 bases for V and 7 bases for J; bases not matched to a gene: 12. DNA of the CDR3: TGCGCCAGCAGCTTTGGGTACTCGGGACAGGGAGGTGAAAAACTGTTTTTT. Translating it yields CASSFGYSGQGGEKLFF.

This chain links TRBV11-2 with TRBJ2-7; D uncertain. V lost 7 bases, J lost 0 bases, and 13 bases lay in between. The CDR3 has 14 amino acids. Germline CDR1 SGHAT, CDR2 FQNNGV. CDR3 amino acids: CASTVLVGSYEQYF. The CDR3 DNA follows: TGTGCCAGCACCGTCTTAGTGGGCTCCTACGAGCAGTACTTC.

V is TRBV19 and J is TRBJ2-5, with 8 bases aligning to TRBD2. In germline, CDR1 is LNHDA, CDR2 SQIVND (reference sequence). V was clipped by 2 bases and J by 4 bases; unmatched bases: 9. The CDR3 covers 16 residues. The CDR3 sequence: CASSIISSGAIETQYF. The CDR3 DNA reads TGTGCCAGTAGTATAATCAGTAGCGGGGCTATAGAGACCCAGTACTTC.

The chain recombines TRBV5-1 with TRBJ1-2; a weak D match, TRBD1 (5 bases). CDR1 and CDR2 (germline): SGHRS, YFSETQ. This CDR3 region has 14 residues. Trimming removed 0 bases from V and 7 bases from J, with 13 bases in between. The CDR3 spells CASSLEGRSGGYTF. The CDR3 DNA follows: TGCGCCAGCAGCTTGGAGGGGCGTAGTGGTGGCTACACCTTC.

V gene TRBV7-6 combines with J gene TRBJ1-1, with D possibly being TRBD1 (6 bases). The CDR3 length is 14 residues. Germline V CDR1 and CDR2: SGHVS, FNYEAQ. Trimming stripped 5 bases from V and 5 bases from J, with 15 bases between. As DNA, the CDR3 is TGTGCCAGCAGCAAAGAGACAGGTTGGACTGAAGCTTTCTTT. Protein product: CASSKETGWTEAFF.

This chain connects TRBV7-9 to TRBJ1-6, with a weak D call TRBD1 (5 bases). The germline V and J ends were trimmed by 5 bases and 4 bases, with 18 bases remaining between them. This CDR3 region has 17 residues. Germline V gene data show CDR1 as SEHNR and CDR2 as FQNEAQ (reference sequence). The CDR3 sequence is CASSKQQELGYNSPLHF. DNA of the CDR3: TGTGCCAGCAGCAAACAACAGGAGCTAGGTTATAATTCACCCCTCCACTTT.

The chain carries TRBV7-9 and TRBJ2-5; the D is unclear. Germline V gives CDR1 SEHNR, CDR2 FQNEAQ (reference sequence). The CDR3 sequence is 13 residues long. CDR3 loop: CAAVLVDQETQYF. CDR3 DNA sequence: TGTGCAGCAGTACTCGTCGACCAAGAGACCCAGTACTTC.

This clone was detected once. CDR3 amino acids: CASSRTDWNTEAFF. The CDR3 bases are TGTGCCAGTAGTAGAACGGACTGGAACACTGAAGCTTTCTTT. V and J are TRBV19 and TRBJ1-1; D not certain. CDR3 size: 14 residues. V dropped 4 bases and J dropped 1 base, with 10 bases sitting between them. The germline CDR1 and CDR2 sequences are LNHDA and SQIVND (reference sequence).

The J gene is TRBJ1-1, the V gene TRBV5-4, with no clear D. Germline loops: CDR1 SGHNT, CDR2 YYREEE (reference sequence). The CDR3 loop spans 13 amino acids. Trimming took 1 base from V and 6 from J, leaving 10 bases between them. The CDR3 sequence: CASSLFSGSEAFF. The CDR3 nucleotides are TGTGCCAGCAGCTTGTTCTCGGGGTCTGAAGCTTTCTTT.

The rearrangement joins TRBV7-2 to TRBJ2-3, with 10 nucleotides matching TRBD2. Germline values: CDR1 SGHTA, CDR2 FQGNSA. The CDR3 totals 16 residues. The V and J ends lost 3 bases and 4 bases, in that order; junction bases with no gene match: 7. This chain's CDR3 is CASSFIAGGQADTQYF. CDR3 nucleotides: TGTGCCAGCAGCTTCATAGCGGGGGGCCAGGCAGATACGCAGTATTTT.

V is TRBV3-1 (or the pseudogene TRBV3-2) and J is TRBJ1-2; 7 bases are a match to TRBD1. Losses at the gene ends were 2 bases for V and 5 bases for J; bases not matched to a gene: 2. The germline V gene has CDR1 LGHDT and CDR2 YNNKEL (reference sequence). The CDR3 loop spans 13 amino acids. CDR3 sequence reads: CASSQTGEYGYTF. DNA of the CDR3: TGTGCCAGCAGCCAAACAGGGGAGTATGGCTACACCTTC.

The chain has TRBV6-6 and TRBJ1-6; 7 nucleotides align to TRBD1. CDR1 and CDR2 (germline): MNHNY, SVGAGI (reference sequence). With V trimmed by 8 bases and J by 7 bases, 11 bases remained unmatched. The CDR3 consists of 15 residues. The CDR3 loop reads CASGSTGAQNSPLHF. DNA for the CDR3: TGTGCCAGCGGAAGCACAGGGGCCCAAAATTCACCCCTCCACTTT.

This chain joins TRBV6-5 and TRBJ1-2, with 7 bases lining up with TRBD1. CDR1 is MNHEY and CDR2 is SVGAGI in the germline V gene. The CDR3 is made up of 14 amino acids. The V and J ends lost 2 bases and 8 bases, in that order; junction bases with no gene match: 8. DNA for the CDR3: TGTGCCAGCAGTTACGATGACAGGGTAAAGGGCTACACCTTC. Translated, it gives CASSYDDRVKGYTF.

V is TRBV5-4 and J is TRBJ1-2; 7 nucleotides align to TRBD1. Trimming took 2 bases from V and 3 from J; bases not matched to a gene: 7. CDR3 size: 15 residues. Germline V lookup: CDR1 SGHNT, CDR2 YYREEE (reference sequence). The CDR3 DNA sequence: TGTGCCAGCAGCTTAATCGGACAGGCCTACTATGGCTACACCTTC. Protein: CASSLIGQAYYGYTF.

The rearrangement links TRBV6-5 to TRBJ1-4; 12 nucleotides match TRBD1. The germline V gene encodes CDR1 MNHEY and CDR2 SVGAGI. V dropped 8 bases and J dropped 10; count of bases not matched to a gene: 8. CDR3 length equals 14 residues. Here the CDR3 reads CASEDRDRGRKLFF. As DNA, the CDR3 is TGTGCCAGCGAAGATCGGGACAGGGGGCGAAAACTGTTTTTT.

The V gene is TRBV6-2 or TRBV6-3, the J gene TRBJ1-5; no clear D. V lost 1 base to trimming and J lost 7 bases, with 11 bases between them. There are 14 residues in the CDR3. The germline CDR1 and CDR2 sequences are MNHEY and SVGEGT. The CDR3 loop reads CASSYYGLEQPQHF. CDR3 bases: TGTGCCAGCAGTTACTACGGACTGGAACAGCCCCAGCATTTT.

The V and J genes are TRBV5-4 and TRBJ2-3; D gene unclear. The V end lost 0 bases, the J end lost 3 bases, and 11 bases lay between the germline ends. There are 15 residues in the CDR3. Germline V lookup: CDR1 SGHNT, CDR2 YYREEE (reference sequence). DNA for the CDR3: TGTGCCAGCAGCTTGGAATTAATGGATACAGATACGCAGTATTTT. Amino acid sequence: CASSLELMDTDTQYF.

This chain connects TRBV19 to TRBJ1-1; D gene unclear. This CDR3 region has 14 residues. Per germline, CDR1 LNHDA and CDR2 SQIVND (reference sequence). Trimming removed 7 bases at V and 1 base at J, with 13 bases between. CDR3 in DNA: TGTGCCAGTATTGTTGGGTCGGGGAACACTGAAGCTTTCTTT. It yields the protein CASIVGSGNTEAFF.